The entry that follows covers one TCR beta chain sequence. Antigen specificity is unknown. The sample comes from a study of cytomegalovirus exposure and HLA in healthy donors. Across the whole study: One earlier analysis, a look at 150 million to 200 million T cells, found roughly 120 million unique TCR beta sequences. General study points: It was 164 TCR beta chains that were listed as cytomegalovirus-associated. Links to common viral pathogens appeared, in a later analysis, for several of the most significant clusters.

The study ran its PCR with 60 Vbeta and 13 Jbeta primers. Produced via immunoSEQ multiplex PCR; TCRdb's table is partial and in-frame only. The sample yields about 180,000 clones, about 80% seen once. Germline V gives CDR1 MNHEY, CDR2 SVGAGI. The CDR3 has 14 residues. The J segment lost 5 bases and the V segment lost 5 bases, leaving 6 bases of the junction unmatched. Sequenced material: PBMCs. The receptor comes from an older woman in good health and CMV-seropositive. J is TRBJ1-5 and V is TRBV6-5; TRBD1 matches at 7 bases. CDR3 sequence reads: CASSRQGGHQPQHF. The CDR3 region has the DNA TGTGCCAGCAGTCGCCAGGGGGGTCATCAGCCCCAGCATTTT.